The rows below give T cell receptor beta chains drawn from one sample of a study of blood T cell repertoires in COVID-19. Assay used: immunoSEQ multiplex PCR; TCRdb lists only in-frame clones, some missing. The data contain some 330,000 clones, around 83% of them singletons. The material sequenced was PBMCs or T cells enriched from blood (not recorded which). These receptors all come from a woman aged 45-65 years who had recovered from COVID-19. Both conserved end residues are part of each CDR3.

cdr3_aa	v_call	j_call
CASSQEAIQGASGYTF	TRBV4-1	TRBJ1-2
CASRQGGRSETQYF	TRBV19	TRBJ2-5
CASSIQAGGTYGYTF	TRBV19	TRBJ1-2
CASSLQSRFTEAFF	TRBV7-2	TRBJ1-1
CASSLVEPATQYF	TRBV7-2	TRBJ2-5
CASSVGESNQPQHF	TRBV5-8	TRBJ1-5
CASSFRGPYGYTF	TRBV27	TRBJ1-2
CASSSGTGNQPQHF	TRBV2	TRBJ1-5
CASSSPGQPNTEAFF	TRBV5-4	TRBJ1-1
CASSQSQTPNYGYTF	TRBV4-1	TRBJ1-2
CASSATGTSGRNTQYF	TRBV6-4	TRBJ2-3
CAWSVGGHTNTEAFF	TRBV30	TRBJ1-1
CASKRGGGISQETQYF	TRBV25-1	TRBJ2-5
CASSTQGSYNEQFF	TRBV27	TRBJ2-1
CASSWRGTSGRQSTDTQYF	TRBV5-1	TRBJ2-3
CASSTAGTGVETQYF	TRBV19	TRBJ2-5
CASSIATDLNYGYTF	TRBV19	TRBJ1-2
CASSTLAGDVQNIQYF	TRBV5-5	TRBJ2-4
CASSEAQGQLLSGANVLTF	TRBV6-1	TRBJ2-6
CASSPRDRVTPGAEKLFF	TRBV18	TRBJ1-4
CASSIGAGDSETQYF	TRBV19	TRBJ2-5
CASISGFYGYTF	TRBV4-2	TRBJ1-2
CASRSTGTGNTIYF	TRBV6-5	TRBJ1-3
CASSFLTSGSYNEQFF	TRBV7-3	TRBJ2-1
CASSPEGQDYGYTF	TRBV5-1	TRBJ1-2
CATSDPTQGEGYTF	TRBV24-1	TRBJ1-2
CSVGVTGGETQYF	TRBV29-1	TRBJ2-5
CASSLVAGQGNQPQHF	TRBV7-8	TRBJ1-5
CASRGTAKNYGYTF	TRBV7-2	TRBJ1-2